Following are 18 T cell receptor beta chains from one sample sequenced in a study of T cells in Graves' hyperthyroidism and ophthalmopathy. Amplified TCR beta CDR3 regions came from RNA transcripts. The study used the HTBI primer set for a first-round RT-PCR of the TCR CDR3. In TCRdb, the multiplex PCR reads were re-called with MiXCR into one record per CDR3 protein. The table records 300,000 or so distinct CDR3 sequences, about 20% of them present only once. Sequencing was performed on blood. The receptors come from a woman aged 45-65 years with Graves' hyperthyroidism.

This clonotype was observed many times. The chain joins TRBV11-2 to TRBJ2-7; D not certain. The CDR3 has 14 amino acids. Germline V lookup: CDR1 SGHAT, CDR2 FQNNGV. The V end was cut by 0 bases, the J end by 3 bases, with 9 bases between. The CDR3 DNA is TGTGCCAGCAGCTTAGACCTCGTGAGCTACGAGCAGTACGTC. Translating it yields CASSLDLVSYEQYV.

With regard to this clonotype: A clone one base away is much larger, so this may be a read error. This CDR3 is CASSRIGTLQETQCF. CDR3 bases: TGTGCCAGCTCGCGAATCGGGACCCTCCAAGAGACCCAGTGCTTC. This chain uses TRBV18 with TRBJ2-5; either TRBD1 or TRBD2 may fit D (5 bases each). CDR3 size: 15 residues. Germline-derived CDR1 and CDR2 are KGHSH and LQKENI.

This clonotype was counted only a few times. The gene calls are TRBV29-1 and TRBJ1-2; weak D call: TRBD1 (5 bases). The germline V gene has CDR1 SQVTM and CDR2 ANQGSEA. This CDR3 spans 13 amino acids. Between the trimmed V and J ends, which lost 7 bases and 7 bases, there was a span of 19 bases. CDR3 bases: TGCAGCGACATGGCCGGGGGGGGGGGTGGCTACACCTTC. Encoded protein: CSDMAGGGGGYTF.

The V and J genes are TRBV5-1 and TRBJ2-5; no reliable D call. Germline CDR1 is SGHRS and CDR2 is YFSETQ. The CDR3 is 14 residues long. Trimming took off 2 bases at V and 0 bases at J, with 8 bases between the two ends. The CDR3 DNA follows: TGCGCCAGCAGCTTTCGGCCAGACCAAGAGACCCAGTACTTC. Protein: CASSFRPDQETQYF.

The chain combines TRBV29-1 with TRBJ2-5, with D unclear. The CDR3 has 10 residues. V shed 6 bases and J shed 5 bases, with 7 bases lying between them. Germline CDR1 and CDR2: SQVTM and ANQGSEA. CDR3 coding DNA: TGCAGCGTAAAGGAGGAGACCCAGTACTTC. Translating gives CSVKEETQYF.

The chain is built from TRBV27 and TRBJ2-5; TRBD1 matches 10 bases. CDR1 and CDR2 (germline): MNHEY, SMNVEV (reference sequence). With V trimmed by 5 bases and J by 4 bases, 16 bases remained unmatched. The CDR3 spans 18 residues. CDR3 sequence: CASSPSFGTGVGRETQYF. In DNA form, the CDR3 reads TGTGCCAGCAGTCCAAGTTTCGGGACAGGGGTCGGTAGAGAGACCCAGTACTTC.

The genes are TRBV29-1 and TRBJ1-4; no firm D call. V shed 1 base and J shed 4 bases, with 19 bases lying between them. Germline values: CDR1 SQVTM, CDR2 ANQGSEA. The CDR3 extends over 17 amino acids. The CDR3 protein is CSVEVPLQEGYNEKLFF. DNA of the CDR3: TGCAGCGTTGAAGTTCCCCTACAAGAGGGATATAATGAAAAACTGTTTTTT.

J is TRBJ2-3 and V is TRBV2, with TRBD1 as a possible D gene (7 bases). Trimming removed 6 bases from V and 1 base from J, with 14 bases in between. The CDR3 length is 15 residues. Germline CDR1 reads SNHLY; CDR2 reads FYNNEI. As DNA, the CDR3 is TGTGCCAGCAGAGACCAGGGGGGACGCACAGATACGCAGTATTTT. This gives the protein CASRDQGGRTDTQYF.

This clonotype was counted ten times or more. The chain joins TRBV15 to TRBJ2-3; 8 bases align to TRBD2. The CDR3 is 17 residues long. J was trimmed by 2 bases and V by 0 bases; bases with no gene match: 7. Per germline, CDR1 LNHNV and CDR2 YYDKDF (reference sequence). In nucleotides, the CDR3 is TGTGCCACCAGCAGAGATAGGGCGGGAGGAGTCACAGATACGCAGTATTTT. Amino acids: CATSRDRAGGVTDTQYF. The whole variable domain, filled in from reference TRBV15 and TRBJ2-3, reads DAMVIQNPRYQVTQFGKPVTLSCSQTLNHNVMYWYQQKSSQAPKLLFHYYDKDFNNEADTPDNFQSRRPNTSFCFLDIRSPGLGDTAMYLCATSRDRAGGVTDTQYFGPGTRLTVL.

There are many counts of this clonotype. V usage is TRBV18 and J usage is TRBJ1-1, with D possibly being TRBD1 (5 bases). The CDR3 is 13 residues long. The V gene's germline CDR1 is KGHSH and CDR2 LQKENI. Trimming removed 3 bases from V and 11 bases from J, with 16 bases in between. CDR3 sequence: CASSPESGVGAFF. CDR3 nucleotide sequence: TGTGCCAGCTCACCGGAATCGGGGGTAGGGGCTTTCTTT.

The V gene is TRBV12-3 or TRBV12-4, the J gene TRBJ2-1; 9 bases map to TRBD1. The CDR3 covers 14 residues. The trim removed 1 base at V and 5 bases at J, leaving 0 bases unmatched. CDR3 nucleotide sequence: TGTGCCAGCAGTTTAGGGACAGGGGACAATGAGCAGTTCTTC. Translating it yields CASSLGTGDNEQFF.

The chain combines TRBV5-6 with TRBJ1-1; 10 bases agree with TRBD1. V trimming: 4 bases; J trimming: 4 bases; junction bases outside the gene matches: 7. The germline V gene encodes CDR1 SGHDT and CDR2 YYEEEE. The CDR3 is 15 residues long. CDR3 in amino acids: CASSPPDRGTTEAFF. As DNA, the CDR3 is TGTGCCAGCAGCCCGCCGGACAGGGGGACCACTGAAGCTTTCTTT.

The chain recombines TRBV7-6 with TRBJ2-3; no reliable D call. The CDR3 runs to 14 residues. Germline V CDR1 and CDR2: SGHVS, FNYEAQ. The germline V and J ends were trimmed by 5 bases and 6 bases, with 15 bases remaining between them. DNA of the CDR3: TGTGCCAGCAGCCCCGGCCACCAGGTCGATACGCAGTATTTT. This sequence encodes CASSPGHQVDTQYF. Drawing the rest from reference TRBV7-6 and TRBJ2-3, the complete variable domain is GAGVSQSPRYKVTKRGQDVALRCDPISGHVSLYWYRQALGQGPEFLTYFNYEAQQDKSGLPNDRFSAERPEGSISTLTIQRTEQRDSAMYRCASSPGHQVDTQYFGPGTRLTVL.

V is TRBV7-3 and J is TRBJ1-1, with D unclear. Germline V CDR1 and CDR2: SGHTA, FQGTGA. Trimming pared 1 base from V and 0 bases from J, leaving 6 bases between. This CDR3 spans 14 amino acids. CDR3 sequence (DNA): TGTGCCAGCAGCTTAAAACGGATGAACACTGAAGCTTTCTTT. Amino acids: CASSLKRMNTEAFF.

This rearrangement joins TRBV12-3 or TRBV12-4 to TRBJ1-2, with D perhaps matching TRBD1 (5 bases). The CDR3 totals 13 residues. The V end lost 3 bases, the J end lost 7 bases, and 12 bases lay between the germline ends. The CDR3 nucleotides are TGTGCCAGCAGTTTTTGGGGGGAGGGTGGCTACACCTTC. This encodes CASSFWGEGGYTF.

The chain uses TRBV29-1 and TRBJ2-3; D unclear. Trimming removed 2 bases from V and 9 bases from J, with 15 bases in between. Germline V lookup: CDR1 SQVTM, CDR2 ANQGSEA. CDR3 length: 13 residues. The CDR3: CSVERRMAPTQYF. The CDR3 region has the DNA TGCAGCGTTGAAAGACGGATGGCTCCAACGCAGTATTTT.

The chain joins TRBV12-3 or TRBV12-4 to TRBJ1-2; tentative D call: TRBD1 (5 bases). This CDR3 contains 15 residues. The germline V and J ends were trimmed by 7 bases and 8 bases, with 23 bases remaining between them. The CDR3 is CASTPRRTPQGGYTF. DNA of the CDR3: TGTGCCAGCACCCCTCGAAGGACACCCCAGGGAGGCTACACCTTC.

This clonotype was detected a few times. The chain joins TRBV5-1 to TRBJ2-7; D assignment may be TRBD1 or TRBD2 (5 bases each). V was cut by 4 bases and J by 4 bases, with 15 bases left in between. The CDR3 is 14 amino acids. The germline V gene encodes CDR1 SGHRS and CDR2 YFSETQ. CDR3 protein: CASSIGGAGYEQYF. The DNA of the CDR3 is TGCGCCAGCAGCATTGGGGGAGCCGGGTACGAGCAGTACTTC.